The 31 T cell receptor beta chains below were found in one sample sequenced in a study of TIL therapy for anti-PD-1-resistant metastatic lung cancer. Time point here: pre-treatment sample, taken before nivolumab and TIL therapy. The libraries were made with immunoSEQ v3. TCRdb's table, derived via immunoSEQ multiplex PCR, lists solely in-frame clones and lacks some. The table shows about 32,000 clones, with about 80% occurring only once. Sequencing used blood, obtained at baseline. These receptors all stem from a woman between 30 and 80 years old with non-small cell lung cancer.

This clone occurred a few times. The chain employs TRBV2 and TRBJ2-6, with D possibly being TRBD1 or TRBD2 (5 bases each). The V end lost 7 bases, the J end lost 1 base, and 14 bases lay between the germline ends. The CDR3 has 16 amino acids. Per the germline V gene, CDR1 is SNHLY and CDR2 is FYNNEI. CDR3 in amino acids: CASMRQRASGANVLTF. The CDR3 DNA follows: TGTGCCAGCATGCGACAGAGGGCATCTGGGGCCAACGTCCTGACTTTC.

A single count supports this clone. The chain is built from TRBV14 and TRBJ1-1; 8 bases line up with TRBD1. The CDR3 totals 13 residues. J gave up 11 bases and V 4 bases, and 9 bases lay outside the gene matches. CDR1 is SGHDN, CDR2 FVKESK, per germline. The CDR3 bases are TGTGCCAGCAGCCTTCAGACAGGGGCAGGGGCTTTCTTT. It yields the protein CASSLQTGAGAFF.

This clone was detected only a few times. CDR3 residues: CASSSLGPGGSQPQHF. CDR3 in DNA: TGTGCCAGCAGTTCCCTGGGGCCAGGGGGCAGCCAGCCCCAGCATTTT. This chain links TRBV28 with TRBJ1-5, with 8 bases aligning to TRBD1. This CDR3 spans 16 amino acids. V lost 4 bases to trimming and J lost 7 bases; unmatched junction nucleotides: 12. CDR1 MDHEN and CDR2 SYDVKM come from the germline V gene.

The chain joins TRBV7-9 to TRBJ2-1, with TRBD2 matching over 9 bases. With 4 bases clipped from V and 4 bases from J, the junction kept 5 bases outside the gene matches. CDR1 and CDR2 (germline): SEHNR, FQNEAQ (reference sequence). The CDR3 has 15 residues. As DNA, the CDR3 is TGTGCCAGCAGCTCTATCCTAGCGGGATACAATGAGCAGTTCTTC. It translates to CASSSILAGYNEQFF.

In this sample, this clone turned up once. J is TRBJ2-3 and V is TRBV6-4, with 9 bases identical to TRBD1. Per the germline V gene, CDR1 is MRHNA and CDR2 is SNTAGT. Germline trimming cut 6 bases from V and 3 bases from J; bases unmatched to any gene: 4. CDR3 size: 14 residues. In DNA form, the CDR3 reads TGTGCCAGCAGCGGACAGGGGAGGACAGATACGCAGTATTTT. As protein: CASSGQGRTDTQYF.

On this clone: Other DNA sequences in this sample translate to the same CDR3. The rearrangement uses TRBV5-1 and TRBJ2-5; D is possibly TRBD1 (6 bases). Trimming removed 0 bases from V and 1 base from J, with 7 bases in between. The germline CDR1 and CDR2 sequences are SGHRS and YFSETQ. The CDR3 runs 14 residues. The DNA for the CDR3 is TGCGCCAGCAGCTTGGGACAGGTCCAAGAGACCCAGTACTTC. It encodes CASSLGQVQETQYF.

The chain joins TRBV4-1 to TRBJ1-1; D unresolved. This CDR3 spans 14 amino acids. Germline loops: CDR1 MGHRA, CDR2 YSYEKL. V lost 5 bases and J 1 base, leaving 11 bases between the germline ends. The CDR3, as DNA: TGCGCCAGCAGCGGTAGGACGGAGAACACTGAAGCTTTCTTT. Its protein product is CASSGRTENTEAFF.

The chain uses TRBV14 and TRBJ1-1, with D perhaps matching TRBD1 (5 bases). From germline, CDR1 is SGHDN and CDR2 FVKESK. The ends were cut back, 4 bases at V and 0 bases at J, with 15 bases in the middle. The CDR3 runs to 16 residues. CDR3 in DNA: TGTGCCAGCAGCCCGCGCATGGGACTGATGAACACTGAAGCTTTCTTT. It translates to CASSPRMGLMNTEAFF.

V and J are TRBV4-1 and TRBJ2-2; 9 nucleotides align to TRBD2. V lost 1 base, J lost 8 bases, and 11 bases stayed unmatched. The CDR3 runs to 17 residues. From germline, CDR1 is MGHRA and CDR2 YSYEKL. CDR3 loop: CASSQGGTSSARGELFF. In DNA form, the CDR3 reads TGCGCCAGCAGCCAAGGTGGGACTAGCAGCGCTCGTGGGGAGCTGTTTTTT.

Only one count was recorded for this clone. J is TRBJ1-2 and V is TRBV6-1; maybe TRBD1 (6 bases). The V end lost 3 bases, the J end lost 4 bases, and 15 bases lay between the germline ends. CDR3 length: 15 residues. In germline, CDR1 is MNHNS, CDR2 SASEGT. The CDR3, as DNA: TGTGCCAGCAGTGAGGGGGGGCTTGGAGGCTATGGCTACACCTTC. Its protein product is CASSEGGLGGYGYTF.

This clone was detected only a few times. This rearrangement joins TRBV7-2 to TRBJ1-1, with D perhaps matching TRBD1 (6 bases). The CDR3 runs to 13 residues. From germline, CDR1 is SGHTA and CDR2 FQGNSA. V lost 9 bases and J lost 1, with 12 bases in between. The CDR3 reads CASGGRANTEAFF. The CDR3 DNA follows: TGTGCCAGTGGGGGCAGGGCGAACACTGAAGCTTTCTTT.

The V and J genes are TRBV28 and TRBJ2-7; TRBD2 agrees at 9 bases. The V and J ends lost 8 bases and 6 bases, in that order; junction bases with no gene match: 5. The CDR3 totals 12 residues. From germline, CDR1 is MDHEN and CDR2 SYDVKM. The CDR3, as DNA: TGTGCCAGCTTCAAAGCGGGGGGCGAGCAGTACTTC. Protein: CASFKAGGEQYF.

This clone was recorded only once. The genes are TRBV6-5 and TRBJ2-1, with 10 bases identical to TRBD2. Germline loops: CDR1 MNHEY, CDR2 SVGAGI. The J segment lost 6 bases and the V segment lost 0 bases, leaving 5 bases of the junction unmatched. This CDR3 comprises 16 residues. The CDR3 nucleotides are TGTGCCAGCAGTTACTCGTCGGCTAGCGGGAGCAATGAGCAGTTCTTC. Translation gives CASSYSSASGSNEQFF.

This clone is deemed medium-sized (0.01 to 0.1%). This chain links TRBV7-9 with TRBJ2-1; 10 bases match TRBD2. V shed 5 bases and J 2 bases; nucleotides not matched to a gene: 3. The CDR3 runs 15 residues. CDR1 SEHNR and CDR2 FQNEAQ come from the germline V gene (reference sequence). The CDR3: CASSLGLAAYNEQFF. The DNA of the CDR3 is TGTGCCAGCAGCCTCGGACTAGCGGCCTACAATGAGCAGTTCTTC.

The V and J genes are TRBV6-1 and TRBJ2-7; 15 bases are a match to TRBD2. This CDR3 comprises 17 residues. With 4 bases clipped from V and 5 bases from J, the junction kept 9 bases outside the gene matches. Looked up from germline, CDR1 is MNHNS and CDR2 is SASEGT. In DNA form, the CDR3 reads TGTGCCAGCAGTGTGGCAAGGACTAGCGGGAGGGGGGACGAGCAGTACTTC. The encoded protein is CASSVARTSGRGDEQYF.

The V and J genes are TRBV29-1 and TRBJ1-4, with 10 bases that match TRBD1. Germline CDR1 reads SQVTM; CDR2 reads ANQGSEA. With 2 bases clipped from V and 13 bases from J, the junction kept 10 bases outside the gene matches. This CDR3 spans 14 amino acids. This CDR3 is CSVELGQGLKGLFF. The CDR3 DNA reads TGCAGCGTTGAACTGGGACAGGGGCTAAAGGGACTGTTTTTT.

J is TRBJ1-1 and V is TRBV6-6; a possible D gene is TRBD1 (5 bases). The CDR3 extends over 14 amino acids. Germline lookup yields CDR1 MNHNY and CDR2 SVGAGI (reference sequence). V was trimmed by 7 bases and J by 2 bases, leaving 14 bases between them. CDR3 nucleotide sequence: TGTGCCAGCATGGATGGGGGAGGAAACACTGAAGCTTTCTTT. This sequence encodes CASMDGGGNTEAFF.

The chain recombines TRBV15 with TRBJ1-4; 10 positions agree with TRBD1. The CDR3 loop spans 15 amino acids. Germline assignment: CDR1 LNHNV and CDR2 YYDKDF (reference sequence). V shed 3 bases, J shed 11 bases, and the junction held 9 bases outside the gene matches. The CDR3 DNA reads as TGTGCCACCAGCAGCACGACAGGGGGCGCGATGAAACTGTTTTTT. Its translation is CATSSTTGGAMKLFF.

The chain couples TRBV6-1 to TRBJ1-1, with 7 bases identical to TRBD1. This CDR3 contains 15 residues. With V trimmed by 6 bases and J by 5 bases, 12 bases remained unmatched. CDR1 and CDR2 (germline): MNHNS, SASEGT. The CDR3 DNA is TGTGCCAGCAGAAAACAGGGTCAGGGGGAGACTGAAGCTTTCTTT. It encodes CASRKQGQGETEAFF.

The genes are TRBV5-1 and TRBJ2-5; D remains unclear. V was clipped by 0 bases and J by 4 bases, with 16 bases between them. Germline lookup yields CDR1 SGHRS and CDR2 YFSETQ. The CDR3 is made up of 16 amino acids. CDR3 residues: CASSLAPVALGETQYF. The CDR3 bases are TGCGCCAGCAGCTTGGCCCCCGTTGCCCTTGGAGAGACCCAGTACTTC.

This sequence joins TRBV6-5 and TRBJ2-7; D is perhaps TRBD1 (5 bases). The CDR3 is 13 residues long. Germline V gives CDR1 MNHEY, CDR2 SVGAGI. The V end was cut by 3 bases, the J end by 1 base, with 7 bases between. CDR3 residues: CASSYTGSYEQYF. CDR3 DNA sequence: TGTGCCAGCAGTTATACAGGATCCTACGAGCAGTACTTC.

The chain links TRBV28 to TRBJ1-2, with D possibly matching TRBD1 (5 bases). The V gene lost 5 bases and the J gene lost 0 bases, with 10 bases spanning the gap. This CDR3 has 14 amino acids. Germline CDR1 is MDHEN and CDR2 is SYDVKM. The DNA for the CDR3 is TGTGCCAGCAGTCGGGGGGGATCTAACTATGGCTACACCTTC. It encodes CASSRGGSNYGYTF.

DNA for the CDR3: TGTGCCAGCAGTGAAGCGCTTGGCAGGGGGGGCGAAAAACTGTTTTTT. Translated, it gives CASSEALGRGGEKLFF. The rearrangement joins TRBV6-1 to TRBJ1-4, with 7 bases aligning to TRBD1. Germline loops: CDR1 MNHNS, CDR2 SASEGT. V was clipped by 0 bases and J by 8 bases; unmatched bases: 9. The CDR3 length is 16 residues.

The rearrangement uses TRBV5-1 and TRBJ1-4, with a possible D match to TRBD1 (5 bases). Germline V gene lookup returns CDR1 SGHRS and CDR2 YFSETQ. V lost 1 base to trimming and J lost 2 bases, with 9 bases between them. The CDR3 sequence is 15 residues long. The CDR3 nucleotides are TGCGCCAGCAGCTTGTCCGGGACCACTAATGAAAAACTGTTTTTT. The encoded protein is CASSLSGTTNEKLFF.

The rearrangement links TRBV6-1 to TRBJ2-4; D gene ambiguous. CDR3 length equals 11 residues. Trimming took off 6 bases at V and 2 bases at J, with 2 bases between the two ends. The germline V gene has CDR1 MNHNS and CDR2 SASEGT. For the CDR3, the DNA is TGTGCCAGCAGCCCCAAAAACATTCAGTACTTC. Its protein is CASSPKNIQYF.

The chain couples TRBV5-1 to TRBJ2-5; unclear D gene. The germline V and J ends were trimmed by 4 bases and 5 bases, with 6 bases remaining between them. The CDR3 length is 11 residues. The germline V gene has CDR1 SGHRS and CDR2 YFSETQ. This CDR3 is CASSAGETQYF. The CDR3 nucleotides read TGCGCCAGCAGCGCTGGGGAGACCCAGTACTTC.

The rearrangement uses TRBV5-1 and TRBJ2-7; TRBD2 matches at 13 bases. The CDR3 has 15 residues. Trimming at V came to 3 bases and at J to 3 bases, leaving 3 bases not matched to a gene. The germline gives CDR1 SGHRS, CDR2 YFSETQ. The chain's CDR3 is CASSYTSGGDYEQYF. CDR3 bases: TGCGCCAGCAGCTATACTAGCGGGGGGGACTACGAGCAGTACTTC.

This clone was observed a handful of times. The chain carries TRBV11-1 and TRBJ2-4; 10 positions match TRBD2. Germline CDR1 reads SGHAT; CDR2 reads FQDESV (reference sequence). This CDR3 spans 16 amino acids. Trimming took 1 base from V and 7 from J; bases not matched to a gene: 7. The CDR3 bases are TGTGCCAGCAGCTTAGGTGCTAGCGGGAGTCGGAACATTCAGTACTTC. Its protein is CASSLGASGSRNIQYF.

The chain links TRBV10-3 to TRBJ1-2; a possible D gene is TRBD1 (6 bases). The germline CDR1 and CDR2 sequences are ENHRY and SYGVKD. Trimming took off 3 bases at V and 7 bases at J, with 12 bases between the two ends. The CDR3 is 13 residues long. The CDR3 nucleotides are TGTGCCATCAGTGAAGGGGGGCCAGGTGGCTACACCTTC. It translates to CAISEGGPGGYTF.

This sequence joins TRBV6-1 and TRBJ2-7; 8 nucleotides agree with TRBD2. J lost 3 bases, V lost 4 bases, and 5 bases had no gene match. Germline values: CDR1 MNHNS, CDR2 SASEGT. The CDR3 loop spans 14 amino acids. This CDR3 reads CASSVGREVYEQYF. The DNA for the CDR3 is TGTGCCAGCAGTGTGGGGCGGGAGGTCTACGAGCAGTACTTC.

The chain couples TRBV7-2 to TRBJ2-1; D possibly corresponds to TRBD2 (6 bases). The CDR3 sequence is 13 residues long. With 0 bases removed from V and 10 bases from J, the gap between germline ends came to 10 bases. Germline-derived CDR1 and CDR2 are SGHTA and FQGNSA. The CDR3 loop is CASSLAGRDEQFF. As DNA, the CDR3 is TGTGCCAGCAGCTTAGCGGGGCGGGACGAGCAGTTCTTC.